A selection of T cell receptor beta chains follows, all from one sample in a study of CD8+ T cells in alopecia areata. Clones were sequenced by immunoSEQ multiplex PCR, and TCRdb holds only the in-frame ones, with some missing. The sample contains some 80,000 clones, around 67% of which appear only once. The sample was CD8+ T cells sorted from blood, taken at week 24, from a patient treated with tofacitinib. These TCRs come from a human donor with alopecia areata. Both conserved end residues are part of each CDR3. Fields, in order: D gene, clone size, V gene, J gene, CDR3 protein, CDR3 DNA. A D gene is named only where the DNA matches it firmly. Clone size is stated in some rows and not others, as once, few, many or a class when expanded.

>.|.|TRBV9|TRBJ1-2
CASSEVRGADYGYTF
TGTGCCAGCAGCGAGGTGCGGGGGGCGGACTATGGCTACACCTTC
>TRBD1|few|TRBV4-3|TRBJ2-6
CASSGPGQRSSGANVLTF
TGCGCCAGCAGCGGGCCGGGACAGCGATCCTCTGGGGCCAACGTCCTGACTTTC
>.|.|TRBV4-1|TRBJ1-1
CASSQEPGMNTEAFF
TGCGCCAGCAGCCAAGAACCAGGGATGAACACTGAAGCTTTCTTT
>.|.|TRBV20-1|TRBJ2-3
CSAIWDTQYF
TGCAGTGCTATTTGGGATACGCAGTATTTT
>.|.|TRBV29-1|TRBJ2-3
CSVEGPLGPDTQYF
TGCAGCGTTGAAGGACCCTTGGGCCCAGATACGCAGTATTTT
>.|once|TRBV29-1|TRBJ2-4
CSVVSRDLTGLAKNIQYF
TGCAGCGTAGTTTCCCGGGACCTTACGGGGTTGGCCAAAAACATTCAGTACTTC
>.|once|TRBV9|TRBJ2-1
CASSGQPTGSYNEQFF
TGTGCCAGCAGCGGTCAACCGACAGGTTCCTACAATGAGCAGTTCTTC
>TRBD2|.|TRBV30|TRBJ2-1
CAWSVEASGNNEQFF
TGTGCCTGGAGTGTCGAGGCTAGCGGGAACAATGAGCAGTTCTTC
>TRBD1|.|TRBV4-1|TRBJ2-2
CASSQVGQGDVGGELFF
TGCGCCAGCAGCCAGGTCGGACAGGGGGATGTTGGCGGGGAGCTGTTTTTT
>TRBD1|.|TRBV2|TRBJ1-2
CASSEDRGYGYTF
TGTGCCAGCAGTGAAGACAGGGGATATGGCTACACCTTC
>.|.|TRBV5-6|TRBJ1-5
CASSFRDGNSNQPQHF
TGTGCCAGCAGCTTCCGGGACGGCAATAGCAATCAGCCCCAGCATTTT
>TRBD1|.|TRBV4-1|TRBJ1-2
CASSQLTGGGYGYTF
TGCGCCAGCAGCCAACTTACAGGGGGCGGGTATGGCTACACCTTC
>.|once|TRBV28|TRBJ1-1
CASTYHIFKNTEAFF
TGTGCCAGCACCTACCATATCTTCAAGAACACTGAAGCTTTCTTT
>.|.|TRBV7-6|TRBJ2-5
CASSLGQNLRSQETQYF
TGTGCCAGCAGCTTAGGACAGAATCTACGGTCCCAAGAGACCCAGTACTTC
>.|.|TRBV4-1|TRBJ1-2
CASSQVLGDYGYTF
TGCGCCAGCAGCCAAGTTCTGGGAGACTATGGCTACACCTTC
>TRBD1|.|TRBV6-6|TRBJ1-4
CASSLGQGREKLFF
TGTGCCAGCAGCCTCGGACAGGGAAGAGAAAAACTGTTTTTT
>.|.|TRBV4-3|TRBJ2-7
CASSQDRGAYEQYF
TGCGCCAGCAGCCAAGATCGGGGAGCTTACGAGCAGTACTTC
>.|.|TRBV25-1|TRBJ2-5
CASSEWGRQETQYF
TGTGCCAGCAGTGAATGGGGGAGGCAAGAGACCCAGTACTTC
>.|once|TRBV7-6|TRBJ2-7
CASSLGQNEQYF
TGTGCCAGCAGCTTAGGCCAGAACGAGCAGTACTTC
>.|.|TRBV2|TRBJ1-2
CASSLEEWVGVDYGYTF
TGTGCCAGCAGCCTGGAGGAATGGGTCGGCGTTGACTATGGCTACACCTTC
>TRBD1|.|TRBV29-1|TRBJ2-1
CSVSGGVGEQFF
TGCAGCGTTTCAGGGGGCGTGGGTGAGCAGTTCTTC
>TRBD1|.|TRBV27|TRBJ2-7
CASSLGQAAYEQYF
TGTGCCAGCAGTTTAGGACAGGCCGCCTACGAGCAGTACTTC
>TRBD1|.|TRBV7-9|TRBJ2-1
CASSPTGGTSYNEQFF
TGTGCCAGCAGCCCCACAGGGGGCACCTCCTACAATGAGCAGTTCTTC
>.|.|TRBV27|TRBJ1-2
CASSLIPAEHSNYGYTF
TGTGCCAGCAGTTTAATTCCAGCGGAACATTCAAACTATGGCTACACCTTC
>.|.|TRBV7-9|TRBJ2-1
CASSGINNEQFF
TGTGCCAGCAGCGGAATTAACAATGAGCAGTTCTTC
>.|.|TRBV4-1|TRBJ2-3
CASSQVGTQDTQYF
TGCGCCAGCAGCCAAGTGGGTACCCAAGATACGCAGTATTTT
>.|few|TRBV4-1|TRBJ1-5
CASSQDRRSNQPQHF
TGCGCCAGCAGCCAAGATAGGCGGAGCAATCAGCCCCAGCATTTT
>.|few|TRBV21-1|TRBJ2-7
CASTPSWSGAYYEQYF
TGTGCCAGCACCCCCAGCTGGTCAGGGGCGTACTACGAGCAGTACTTC
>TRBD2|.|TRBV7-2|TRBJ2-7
CASSLLAGPYEQYF
TGTGCCAGCAGCTTACTAGCGGGACCCTACGAGCAGTACTTC
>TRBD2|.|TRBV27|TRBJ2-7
CASSFSSGKYEQYF
TGTGCCAGCAGTTTCTCTAGCGGGAAGTACGAGCAGTACTTC
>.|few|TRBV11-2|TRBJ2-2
CASSSTGLAGELFF
TGTGCCAGCAGCAGCACAGGGTTGGCCGGGGAGCTGTTTTTT
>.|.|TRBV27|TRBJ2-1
CASSLLGYNEQFF
TGTGCCAGCAGTTTACTAGGGTACAATGAGCAGTTCTTC
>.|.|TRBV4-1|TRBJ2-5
CASSQYMGEETQYF
TGCGCCAGCAGCCAATACATGGGGGAGGAGACCCAGTACTTC
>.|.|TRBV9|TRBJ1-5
CASSVGDSNQPQHF
TGTGCCAGCAGCGTAGGGGACAGCAATCAGCCCCAGCATTTT
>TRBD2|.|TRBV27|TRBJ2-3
CASRQLAGGITDTQYF
TGTGCCAGCAGGCAACTAGCGGGAGGGATCACAGATACGCAGTATTTT
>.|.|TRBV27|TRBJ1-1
CASSLRDGDTEAFF
TGTGCCAGCAGTCTCCGGGACGGCGACACTGAAGCTTTCTTT
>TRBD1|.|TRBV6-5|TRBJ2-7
CASSHGQGATYEQYF
TGTGCCAGCAGTCATGGACAGGGGGCAACCTACGAGCAGTACTTC
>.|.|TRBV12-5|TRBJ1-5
CASGTAGQPQHF
TGTGCTAGTGGTACCGCCGGTCAGCCCCAGCATTTT
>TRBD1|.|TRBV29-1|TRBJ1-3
CSAQGGSSGNTIYF
TGCAGCGCGCAGGGGGGAAGCTCTGGAAACACCATATATTTT
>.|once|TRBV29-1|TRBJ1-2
CSVGGGQNYGYTF
TGCAGCGTTGGTGGCGGCCAGAACTATGGCTACACCTTC
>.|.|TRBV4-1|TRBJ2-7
CASSQIGNPYEQYF
TGCGCCAGCAGCCAAATAGGTAACCCCTACGAGCAGTACTTC
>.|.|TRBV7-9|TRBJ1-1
CASSPGPMNTEAFF
TGTGCCAGCAGCCCGGGACCCATGAACACTGAAGCTTTCTTT
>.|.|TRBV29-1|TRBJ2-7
CSVEDRAGSASYEQYF
TGCAGCGTTGAAGATCGAGCAGGCTCGGCCTCCTACGAGCAGTACTTC
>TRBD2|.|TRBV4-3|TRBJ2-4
CASSQHIPGLANLAKNIQYF
TGCGCCAGCAGCCAACACATCCCGGGACTAGCGAATCTAGCCAAAAACATTCAGTACTTC
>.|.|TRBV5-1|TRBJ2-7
CASSSTGSYEQYF
TGCGCCAGCAGCTCGACAGGTTCTTACGAGCAGTACTTC
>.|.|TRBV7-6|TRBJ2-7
CASSPPASYEQYF
TGTGCCAGCAGCCCACCAGCCTCCTACGAGCAGTACTTC
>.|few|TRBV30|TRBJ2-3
CAWSVGASGTDTQYF
TGTGCCTGGAGTGTAGGGGCTAGCGGCACAGATACGCAGTATTTT
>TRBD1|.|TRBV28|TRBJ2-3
CASSLWARGLTDTQYF
TGTGCCAGCAGTTTATGGGCGAGGGGGCTGACAGATACGCAGTATTTT
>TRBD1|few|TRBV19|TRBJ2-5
CASSIGQGTRTQYF
TGTGCCAGTAGTATCGGACAGGGCACGAGGACCCAGTACTTC
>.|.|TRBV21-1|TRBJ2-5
CASSNQETQYF
TGTGCCAGCAGCAACCAAGAGACCCAGTACTTC
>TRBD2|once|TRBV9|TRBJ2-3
CASSVALGLAGTDTQYF
TGTGCCAGCAGCGTAGCGTTGGGACTAGCCGGTACAGATACGCAGTATTTT
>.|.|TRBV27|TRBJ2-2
CASSLGLATPGELFF
TGTGCCAGCAGTTTGGGGCTAGCTACACCGGGGGAGCTGTTTTTT
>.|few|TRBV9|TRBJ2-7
CASSWGRNEQYF
TGTGCCAGCAGCTGGGGGCGGAACGAGCAGTACTTC
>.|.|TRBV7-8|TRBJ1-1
CASSLRGFTEAFF
TGTGCCAGCAGCCTCCGGGGCTTCACTGAAGCTTTCTTT
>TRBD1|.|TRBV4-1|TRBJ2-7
CASSQNHGTESYEQYF
TGCGCCAGCAGCCAAAACCACGGGACAGAGTCTTACGAGCAGTACTTC